The 20 T cell receptor beta chains given below trace back to one sample, sequenced in a study of cytomegalovirus exposure and HLA in healthy donors. The PCR contained 60 Vbeta and 13 Jbeta primers. TCRdb's table, derived via immunoSEQ multiplex PCR, lists solely in-frame clones and lacks some. The sample has about 120,000 clones, about 80% seen once. Sequencing used PBMCs. These TCRs come from a man aged 25 to 45 in good health and CMV-seropositive.

The gene calls are TRBV6-1 and TRBJ2-5; D might be TRBD2 (7 bases). The CDR3 is 15 residues long. The V gene's germline CDR1 is MNHNS and CDR2 SASEGT. Trimming took 0 bases from V and 5 from J, leaving 13 bases between them. In DNA form, the CDR3 reads TGTGCCAGCAGTGAAGCGGGGGGGCCCGGGGAGACCCAGTACTTC. It translates to CASSEAGGPGETQYF.

This chain joins TRBV7-3 and TRBJ2-1; D may be TRBD2 (6 bases). The CDR3 consists of 14 residues. The V end lost 5 bases, the J end lost 8 bases, and 16 bases lay between the germline ends. The germline V gene has CDR1 SGHTA and CDR2 FQGTGA. Here the CDR3 reads CASSRDSRADEQFF. The CDR3 coding sequence is TGTGCCAGCAGCCGGGACTCTCGCGCGGATGAGCAGTTCTTC.

The chain recombines TRBV11-2 with TRBJ2-5; possible D gene TRBD2, 7 bases. The end of the DNA fits TRBJ2-7 better, so the J call may be wrong. CDR1 is SGHAT, CDR2 FQNNGV, per germline. The CDR3 runs 15 residues. This CDR3 is CASSTVRGAGYEQYF. DNA for the CDR3: TGTGCCAGCAGTACCGTCCGGGGGGCTGGCTACGAGCAGTACTTC.

The V gene is TRBV27, the J gene TRBJ1-5; 9 bases are shared with TRBD1. The CDR3 has 14 residues. V lost 6 bases to trimming and J lost 6 bases; unmatched junction nucleotides: 6. From germline, CDR1 is MNHEY and CDR2 SMNVEV (reference sequence). In nucleotides, the CDR3 is TGTGCCAGCAGCGTCCGGGACAGGGTTCAGCCCCAGCATTTT. Amino acid sequence: CASSVRDRVQPQHF.

The chain employs TRBV6-5 and TRBJ2-7, with a weak D call TRBD1 (6 bases). This CDR3 spans 13 amino acids. Trimming took 5 bases from V and 7 from J, leaving 15 bases between them. CDR1 is MNHEY and CDR2 is SVGAGI in the germline V gene. The CDR3 protein is CASSVDAGQEQYF. In DNA form, the CDR3 reads TGTGCCAGCAGTGTTGACGCCGGACAGGAGCAGTACTTC.

This sequence joins TRBV7-9 and TRBJ2-3; possibly TRBD2 for D (6 bases). Trimming took 5 bases from V and 0 from J, leaving 18 bases between them. CDR3 size: 17 residues. The germline CDR1 and CDR2 sequences are SEHNR and FQNEAQ (reference sequence). CDR3 bases: TGTGCCAGCAGCCCCCGGGGGAGGAGCACTAGCACAGATACGCAGTATTTT. Its protein is CASSPRGRSTSTDTQYF. Using reference TRBV7-9 and TRBJ2-3 for the parts outside the CDR3, the full variable domain is DTGVSQNPRHKITKRGQNVTFRCDPISEHNRLYWYRQTLGQGPEFLTYFQNEAQLEKSRLLSDRFSAERPKGSFSTLEIQRTEQGDSAMYLCASSPRGRSTSTDTQYFGPGTRLTVL.

The chain is built from TRBV27 and TRBJ1-3, with D perhaps matching TRBD1 (5 bases). Between the trimmed V and J ends, which lost 4 bases and 4 bases, there was a span of 11 bases. This CDR3 is 14 amino acids long. The germline V gene has CDR1 MNHEY and CDR2 SMNVEV (reference sequence). Here the CDR3 DNA reads TGTGCCAGCAGTTCCCAGACAGAAGGAAACACCATATATTTT. Its translation: CASSSQTEGNTIYF.

The V gene is TRBV5-1, the J gene TRBJ1-6; no firm D call. The V gene lost 5 bases and the J gene lost 6 bases, with 15 bases spanning the gap. CDR1 is SGHRS and CDR2 is YFSETQ in the germline V gene. The CDR3 is 15 residues long. The CDR3 here is CASRSWAVGNSPLHF. CDR3 DNA: TGCGCCAGCAGGAGTTGGGCAGTAGGTAATTCACCCCTCCACTTT.

The chain recombines TRBV6-5 with TRBJ1-4; possibly TRBD1 for D (5 bases). V lost 6 bases, J lost 6 bases, and 14 bases lay in between. The length of the CDR3 is 14 residues. The germline CDR1 and CDR2 sequences are MNHEY and SVGAGI. The CDR3 protein is CASRRGGRYEKLFF. The CDR3 DNA reads as TGTGCCAGCAGAAGGGGAGGGAGGTATGAAAAACTGTTTTTT.

The chain employs TRBV15 and TRBJ1-3; a possible D gene is TRBD1 (6 bases). Germline assignment: CDR1 LNHNV and CDR2 YYDKDF (reference sequence). With 0 bases removed from V and 0 bases from J, the gap between germline ends came to 9 bases. There are 16 residues in the CDR3. The CDR3, as DNA: TGTGCCACCAGCAGAGATCAGGGGCCCTCTGGAAACACCATATATTTT. It translates to CATSRDQGPSGNTIYF.

The chain links TRBV5-1 to TRBJ2-2, with a weak D call TRBD1 (6 bases). This CDR3 region has 16 residues. Germline V gene sequence: CDR1 SGHRS, CDR2 YFSETQ. Trimming removed 1 base from V and 7 bases from J, with 17 bases in between. The CDR3 bases are TGCGCCAGCAGCTTGATTACAACAGGGTTTATCGGGGAGCTGTTTTTT. Encoded protein: CASSLITTGFIGELFF.

There are a few counts of this clone. The chain uses TRBV6-1 and TRBJ1-5; weak D call: TRBD1 (6 bases). Deletions cut 1 base from V and 0 bases from J, with 7 bases between. CDR1 and CDR2 from the germline V gene are MNHNS and SASEGT. This CDR3 spans 15 amino acids. The CDR3 reads CASSEEDSSNQPQHF. The CDR3, as DNA: TGTGCCAGCAGTGAAGAGGACAGTAGCAATCAGCCCCAGCATTTT.

There are a few counts of this clone. The chain couples TRBV6-1 to TRBJ1-2, with D possibly matching TRBD1 (6 bases). The CDR3 is 14 residues long. The V and J ends lost 5 bases and 4 bases respectively, with 14 bases between them. CDR1 is MNHNS and CDR2 is SASEGT in the germline V gene. The CDR3 DNA is TGTGCCAGCAGTCCTCAGGGGTACATCTATGGCTACACCTTC. Translated: CASSPQGYIYGYTF.

The chain joins TRBV5-1 to TRBJ1-1; no definite D call. The germline V gene encodes CDR1 SGHRS and CDR2 YFSETQ. CDR3 length: 15 amino acids. V dropped 0 bases and J dropped 1 base, with 10 bases sitting between them. The CDR3 DNA reads as TGCGCCAGCAGCTTGGTACCCCGGAGGAACACTGAAGCTTTCTTT. It encodes CASSLVPRRNTEAFF.

This chain joins TRBV5-8 and TRBJ2-5; TRBD1 matches at 7 bases. After removal of 4 bases from V and 5 bases from J, the junction contained 8 bases not matched to a gene. Germline CDR1 SGHTS, CDR2 YDEGEE. The CDR3 has 14 residues. The CDR3 reads CASSQDRPGETQYF. CDR3 DNA sequence: TGTGCCAGCAGCCAGGACAGGCCCGGGGAGACCCAGTACTTC.

This clone was seen once. The chain employs TRBV29-1 and TRBJ2-3, with 10 bases identical to TRBD1. The CDR3 runs to 14 residues. Germline V gene lookup returns CDR1 SQVTM and CDR2 ANQGSEA. V dropped 6 bases and J dropped 5; count of bases not matched to a gene: 8. CDR3 loop: CSVGDRGSGDTQYF. Here the CDR3 DNA reads TGCAGCGTGGGGGACAGGGGATCTGGAGATACGCAGTATTTT.

The rearrangement uses TRBV25-1 and TRBJ1-2; D uncertain. Germline loops: CDR1 MGHDK, CDR2 SYGVNS. CDR3 length equals 13 residues. Trimming shortened V by 5 bases and J by 4 bases, and 11 bases separated the two germline ends. The CDR3 region has the DNA TGTGCCAGCAGTCGGGAGATGGGCTATGGCTACACCTTC. Translation gives CASSREMGYGYTF.

The V gene is TRBV19, the J gene TRBJ1-1; 7 bases fit TRBD1. The CDR3 runs 16 residues. Germline V lookup: CDR1 LNHDA, CDR2 SQIVND (reference sequence). Trimming at V came to 6 bases and at J to 2 bases, leaving 12 bases not matched to a gene. Written as DNA, the CDR3 is TGTGCCAGTAGCTTTGGCGAGGGGGCGGGTAACACTGAAGCTTTCTTT. It is translated as CASSFGEGAGNTEAFF.

The J gene is TRBJ2-2, the V gene TRBV4-1; D is unclear. Trimming shortened V by 4 bases and J by 7 bases, and 7 bases separated the two germline ends. The length of the CDR3 is 12 residues. CDR1 and CDR2 from the germline V gene are MGHRA and YSYEKL. CDR3 nucleotides: TGCGCCAGCAGCCGCCCGGGCGGGGAGCTGTTTTTT. It is translated as CASSRPGGELFF.

The CDR3 protein is CASRGTGGDEKLFF. The CDR3 nucleotides are TGTGCCAGCAGGGGCACAGGGGGAGATGAAAAACTGTTTTTT. The chain employs TRBV6-6 and TRBJ1-4, with 8 bases aligning to TRBD1. J lost 6 bases, V lost 6 bases, and 6 bases had no gene match. CDR1 and CDR2 (germline): MNHNY, SVGAGI (reference sequence). This CDR3 region has 14 residues.